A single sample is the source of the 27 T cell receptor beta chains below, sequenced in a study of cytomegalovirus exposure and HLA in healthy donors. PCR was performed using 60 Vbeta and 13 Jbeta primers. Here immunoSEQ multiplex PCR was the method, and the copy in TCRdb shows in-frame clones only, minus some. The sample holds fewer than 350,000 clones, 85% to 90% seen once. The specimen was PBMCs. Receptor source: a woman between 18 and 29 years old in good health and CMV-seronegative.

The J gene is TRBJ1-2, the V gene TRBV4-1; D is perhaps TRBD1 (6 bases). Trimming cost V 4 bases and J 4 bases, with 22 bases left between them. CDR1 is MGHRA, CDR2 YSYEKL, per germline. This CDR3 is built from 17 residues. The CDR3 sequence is CASSPTDSLKSTYGYTF. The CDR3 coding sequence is TGCGCCAGCAGCCCTACGGACAGCCTGAAATCTACCTATGGCTACACCTTC.

The CDR3 coding sequence is TGTGCCAGCAGCGCCGGGACTAGCGGGGGGTACACAGATACGCAGTATTTT. Translating it yields CASSAGTSGGYTDTQYF. The genes are TRBV9 and TRBJ2-3, with TRBD2 identical over 15 bases. This CDR3 has 17 amino acids. Trimming took 3 bases from V and 2 from J; bases not matched to a gene: 4. Germline CDR1 is SGDLS and CDR2 is YYNGEE.

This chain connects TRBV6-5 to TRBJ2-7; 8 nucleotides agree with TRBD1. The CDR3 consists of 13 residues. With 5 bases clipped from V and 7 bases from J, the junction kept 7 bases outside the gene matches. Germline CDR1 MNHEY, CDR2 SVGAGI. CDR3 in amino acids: CASSKTGVGEQYF. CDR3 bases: TGTGCCAGCAGTAAGACAGGGGTAGGAGAGCAGTACTTC.

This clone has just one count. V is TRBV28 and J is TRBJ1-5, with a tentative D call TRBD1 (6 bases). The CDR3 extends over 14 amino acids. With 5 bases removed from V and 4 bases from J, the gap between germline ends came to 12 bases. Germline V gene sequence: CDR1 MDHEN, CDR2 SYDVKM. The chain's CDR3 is CASSPQGRNQPQHF. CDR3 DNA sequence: TGTGCCAGCAGTCCGCAGGGGCGAAATCAGCCCCAGCATTTT.

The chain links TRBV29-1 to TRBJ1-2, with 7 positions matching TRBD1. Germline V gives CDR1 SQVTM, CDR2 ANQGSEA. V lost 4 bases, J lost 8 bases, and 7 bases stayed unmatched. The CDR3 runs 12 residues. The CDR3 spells CSVGKGAQGYTF. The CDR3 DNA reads TGCAGCGTTGGAAAGGGGGCGCAGGGCTACACCTTC.

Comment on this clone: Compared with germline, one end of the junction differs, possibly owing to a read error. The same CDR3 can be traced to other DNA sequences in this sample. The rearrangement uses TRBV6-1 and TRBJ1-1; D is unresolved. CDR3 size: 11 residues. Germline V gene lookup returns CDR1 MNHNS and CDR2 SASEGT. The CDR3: CASREGPKAFF. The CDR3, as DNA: TGTGCCAGCAGAGAGGGCCCCAAAGCCTTCTTT.

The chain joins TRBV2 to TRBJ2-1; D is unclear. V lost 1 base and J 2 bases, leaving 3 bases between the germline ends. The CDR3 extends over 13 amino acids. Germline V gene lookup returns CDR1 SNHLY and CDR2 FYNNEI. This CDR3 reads CASSEGPYNEQFF. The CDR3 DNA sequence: TGTGCCAGCAGTGAAGGGCCCTACAATGAGCAGTTCTTC.

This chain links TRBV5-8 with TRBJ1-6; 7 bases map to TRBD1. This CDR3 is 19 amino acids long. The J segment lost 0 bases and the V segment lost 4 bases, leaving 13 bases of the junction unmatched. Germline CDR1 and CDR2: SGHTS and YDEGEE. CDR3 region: CASSGWGLQGSSYNSPLHF. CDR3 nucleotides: TGTGCCAGCAGCGGATGGGGCCTACAGGGGAGCTCCTATAATTCACCCCTCCACTTT.

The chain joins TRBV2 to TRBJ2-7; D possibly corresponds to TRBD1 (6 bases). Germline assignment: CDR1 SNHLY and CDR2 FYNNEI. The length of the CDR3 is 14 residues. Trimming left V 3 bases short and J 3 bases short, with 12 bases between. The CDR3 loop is CASSEYRAIYEQYF. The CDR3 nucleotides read TGTGCCAGCAGTGAGTACAGGGCTATCTACGAGCAGTACTTC.

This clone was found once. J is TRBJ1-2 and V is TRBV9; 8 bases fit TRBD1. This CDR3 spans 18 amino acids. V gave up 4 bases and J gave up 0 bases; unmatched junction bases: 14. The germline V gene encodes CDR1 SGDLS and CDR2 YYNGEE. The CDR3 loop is CASSTGQEGRYTNYGYTF. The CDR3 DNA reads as TGTGCCAGCAGCACGGGACAGGAGGGGCGGTATACTAACTATGGCTACACCTTC.

In nucleotides, the CDR3 is TGTGCCTGGAGTGTTTGGCAGAACACCGGGGAGCTGTTTTTT. It specifies CAWSVWQNTGELFF. The rearrangement joins TRBV30 to TRBJ2-2; D not certain. V lost 0 bases and J 1 base, leaving 6 bases between the germline ends. CDR1 and CDR2 from the germline V gene are GTSNPN and SVGIG (reference sequence). The CDR3 is made up of 14 amino acids.

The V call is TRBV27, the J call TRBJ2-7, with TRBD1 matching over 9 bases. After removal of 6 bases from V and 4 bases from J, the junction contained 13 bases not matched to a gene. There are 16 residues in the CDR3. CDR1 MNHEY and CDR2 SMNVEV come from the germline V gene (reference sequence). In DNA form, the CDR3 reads TGTGCCAGCAGCGATCTAGTCGGGACAGGGCCTTACGAGCAGTACTTC. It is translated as CASSDLVGTGPYEQYF.

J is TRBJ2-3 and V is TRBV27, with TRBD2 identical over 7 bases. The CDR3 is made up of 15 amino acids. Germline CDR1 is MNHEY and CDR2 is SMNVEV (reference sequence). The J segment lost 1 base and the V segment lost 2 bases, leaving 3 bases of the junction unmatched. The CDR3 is CASSLSGDRTDTQYF. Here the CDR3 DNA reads TGTGCCAGCAGTTTAAGCGGGGACCGCACAGATACGCAGTATTTT.

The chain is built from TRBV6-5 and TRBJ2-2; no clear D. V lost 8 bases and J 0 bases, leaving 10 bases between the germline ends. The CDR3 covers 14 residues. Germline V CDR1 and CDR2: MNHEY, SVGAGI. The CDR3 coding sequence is TGTGCCAGCCGCGCTTTCGCGAACACCGGGGAGCTGTTTTTT. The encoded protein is CASRAFANTGELFF.

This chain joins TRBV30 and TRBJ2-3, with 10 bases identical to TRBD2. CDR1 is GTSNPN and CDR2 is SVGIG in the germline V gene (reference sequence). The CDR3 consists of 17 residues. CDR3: CARTGSGGAWGTDTQYF. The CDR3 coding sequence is TGTGCAAGGACGGGAAGCGGGGGGGCTTGGGGCACAGATACGCAGTATTTT.

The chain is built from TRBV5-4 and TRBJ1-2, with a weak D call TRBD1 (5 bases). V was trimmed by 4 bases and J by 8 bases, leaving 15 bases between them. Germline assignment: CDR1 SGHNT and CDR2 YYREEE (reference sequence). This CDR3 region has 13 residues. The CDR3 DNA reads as TGTGCCAGCAGCGCCCGGGACTTTGGGGGCTACACCTTC. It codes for CASSARDFGGYTF.

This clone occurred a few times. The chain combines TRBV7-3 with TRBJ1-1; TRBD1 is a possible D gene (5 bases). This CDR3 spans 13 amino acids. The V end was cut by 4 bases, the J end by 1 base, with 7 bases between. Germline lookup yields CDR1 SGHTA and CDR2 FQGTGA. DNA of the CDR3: TGTGCCAGCAGCTACGGGGGGAACACTGAAGCTTTCTTT. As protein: CASSYGGNTEAFF.

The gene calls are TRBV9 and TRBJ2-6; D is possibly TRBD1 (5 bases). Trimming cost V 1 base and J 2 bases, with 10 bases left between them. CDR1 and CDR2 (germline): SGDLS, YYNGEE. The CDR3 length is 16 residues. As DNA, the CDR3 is TGTGCCAGCAGCGTACGTGGGGCGACTGGGGCCAACGTCCTGACTTTC. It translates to CASSVRGATGANVLTF.

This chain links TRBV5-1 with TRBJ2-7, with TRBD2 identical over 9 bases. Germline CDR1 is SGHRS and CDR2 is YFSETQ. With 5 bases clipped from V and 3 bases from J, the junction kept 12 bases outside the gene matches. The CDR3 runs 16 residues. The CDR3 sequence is CASSLTSGRSFYEQYF. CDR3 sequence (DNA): TGCGCCAGCAGTCTGACTAGCGGAAGGAGTTTCTACGAGCAGTACTTC.

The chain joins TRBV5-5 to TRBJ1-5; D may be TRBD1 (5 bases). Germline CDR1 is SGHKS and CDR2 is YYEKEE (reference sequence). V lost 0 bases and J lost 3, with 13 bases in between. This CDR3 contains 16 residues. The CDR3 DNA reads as TGTGCCAGCAGCTTGGTCGCAGGGTACCCCAATCAGCCCCAGCATTTT. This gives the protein CASSLVAGYPNQPQHF.

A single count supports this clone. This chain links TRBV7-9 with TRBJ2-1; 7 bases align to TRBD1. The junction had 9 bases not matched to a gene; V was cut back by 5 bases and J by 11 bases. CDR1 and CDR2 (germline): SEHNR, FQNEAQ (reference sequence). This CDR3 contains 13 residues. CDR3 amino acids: CASSPSGTAKQFF. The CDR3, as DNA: TGTGCCAGCAGCCCCTCCGGGACAGCTAAGCAGTTCTTC.

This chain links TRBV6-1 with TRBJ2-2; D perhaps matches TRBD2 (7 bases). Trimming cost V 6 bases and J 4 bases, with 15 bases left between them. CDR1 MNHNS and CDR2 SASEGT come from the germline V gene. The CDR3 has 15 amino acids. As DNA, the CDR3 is TGTGCCAGCAGCCGGGGGGCGGGGCCCACCGGGGAGCTGTTTTTT. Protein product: CASSRGAGPTGELFF.

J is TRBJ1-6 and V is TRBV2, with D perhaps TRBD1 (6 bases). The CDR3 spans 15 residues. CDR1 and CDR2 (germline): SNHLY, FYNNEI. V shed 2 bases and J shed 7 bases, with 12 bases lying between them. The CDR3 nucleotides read TGTGCCAGCAGTGAAAGATCGGGACAAAATTCACCCCTCCACTTT. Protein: CASSERSGQNSPLHF.

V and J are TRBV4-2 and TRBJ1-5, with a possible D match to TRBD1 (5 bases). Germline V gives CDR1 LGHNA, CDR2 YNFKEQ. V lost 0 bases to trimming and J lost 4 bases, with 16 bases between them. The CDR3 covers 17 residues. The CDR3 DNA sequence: TGTGCCAGCAGCCAAGATGAGACCAGGGTAGGGAATCAGCCCCAGCATTTT. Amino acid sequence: CASSQDETRVGNQPQHF.

CDR3 nucleotide sequence: TGTGCCAGCAGCGTAGTGGGACAGGGGGCCTTTCACTATGGCTACACCTTC. Amino acids: CASSVVGQGAFHYGYTF. This chain joins TRBV9 and TRBJ1-2; 12 nucleotides agree with TRBD1. J was trimmed by 3 bases and V by 0 bases; bases with no gene match: 6. Germline V lookup: CDR1 SGDLS, CDR2 YYNGEE. CDR3 size: 17 residues.

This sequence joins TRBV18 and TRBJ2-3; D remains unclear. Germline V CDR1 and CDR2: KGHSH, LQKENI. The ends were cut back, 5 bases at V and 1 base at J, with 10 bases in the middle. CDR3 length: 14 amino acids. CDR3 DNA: TGTGCCAGCTCAGCCTCAAGAGGCACAGATACGCAGTATTTT. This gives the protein CASSASRGTDTQYF.

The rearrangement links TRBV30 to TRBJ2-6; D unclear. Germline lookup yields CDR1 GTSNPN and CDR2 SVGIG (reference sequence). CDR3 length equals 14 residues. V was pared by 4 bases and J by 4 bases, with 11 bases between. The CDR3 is CAWISGRGANVLTF. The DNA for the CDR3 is TGTGCCTGGATTAGTGGGCGAGGGGCCAACGTCCTGACTTTC.